This TCR beta chain originates from a study of human T cells and chemical hapten exposure. This clonotype occurred a few times. TCRdb re-derived calls from the RACE reads in MiXCR, one entry per CDR3 protein. The sample records around 300,000 distinct CDR3 sequences, 7.5% to 9% being singletons. V dropped 11 bases and J dropped 0 bases, with 17 bases sitting between them. The CDR3 runs 15 residues. Germline V gives CDR1 MDHEN, CDR2 SYDVKM. Time point specified: pre-sensitization, week 0. Treatment noted: therapeutic diphenylcyclopropenone sensitization with weekly scalp DPC. This receptor was obtained from a man aged 18 to 30 with alopecia areata. Some clones in this sample may be carry-over from other donors' samples. The genes are TRBV28 and TRBJ2-4; D possibly corresponds to TRBD2 (6 bases). Here the sequenced sample was whole blood, taken in connection with sensitization to the hapten diphenylcyclopropenone (DPC). DNA of the CDR3: TGTGCCTGCTCTGGAGGGTTCCTAGCCAAAAACATTCAGTACTTC. This gives the protein CACSGGFLAKNIQYF.